The entry below describes one T cell receptor beta chain. The antigen remains undetermined. V was pared by 6 bases and J by 7 bases, with 10 bases of the junction left unmatched. The CDR3 loop spans 14 amino acids. Germline lookup yields CDR1 SGHNT and CDR2 YYREEE (reference sequence). The data originate from a study of radiotherapy plus CTLA-4 blockade in lung cancer. Overall study context: Objective response was observed in roughly 20% of patients, and disease control in about 30%. Whole-study results and caveats: Among reported predictors of response, early blood T cell clone dynamics with interferon-beta performed best. Blood TCR clones of tumor origin expanded after radiotherapy plus ipilimumab.

Some clones are missing from TCRdb's copy, which holds only in-frame ones; the method was immunoSEQ multiplex PCR. The sample carries roughly 69,000 clones, 60% to 80% recorded once. Sequencing was performed on peripheral blood, taken from a patient treated with radiotherapy plus ipilimumab. The clonotype was recovered from a human donor with non-small cell lung cancer whose response to radiotherapy plus ipilimumab could not be evaluated. Some clones in this sample may be carry-over from other donors' samples. The chain joins TRBV5-4 to TRBJ1-2; 9 bases line up with TRBD1. This CDR3 reads CASNPDRGVSGYTF. CDR3 in DNA: TGTGCCAGCAACCCGGACAGGGGCGTTAGTGGCTACACCTTC.